The source of this TCR beta chain is a study of control samples from healthy donors and cancer patients. Clones were read by immunoSEQ multiplex PCR, and TCRdb kept only the in-frame ones, dropping some. Of about 110,000 clones in the sample, over 75% were seen once. This CDR3 region has 12 residues. CDR1 KGHSY and CDR2 FQNENV come from the germline V gene. Trimming left V 2 bases short and J 4 bases short, with 5 bases between. The rearrangement uses TRBV16 and TRBJ1-2, with D perhaps TRBD1 (5 bases). This sequence was found in a human donor in good health. The donor label of this sample is uncertain. Sample: blood. The CDR3 spells CASSQDSYGYTF. The CDR3 region has the DNA TGTGCCAGCAGCCAAGACAGCTATGGCTACACCTTC.